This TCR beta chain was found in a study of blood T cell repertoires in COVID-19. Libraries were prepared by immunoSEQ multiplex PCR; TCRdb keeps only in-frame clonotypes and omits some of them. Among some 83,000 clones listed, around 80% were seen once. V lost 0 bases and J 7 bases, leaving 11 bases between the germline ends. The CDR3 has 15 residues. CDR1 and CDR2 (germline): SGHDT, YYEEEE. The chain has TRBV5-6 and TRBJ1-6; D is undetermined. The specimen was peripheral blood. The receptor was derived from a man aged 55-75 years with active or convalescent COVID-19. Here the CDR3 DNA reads TGTGCCAGCAGCTTGGAGGCGGGCAAGAATTCACCCCTCCACTTT. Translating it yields CASSLEAGKNSPLHF.